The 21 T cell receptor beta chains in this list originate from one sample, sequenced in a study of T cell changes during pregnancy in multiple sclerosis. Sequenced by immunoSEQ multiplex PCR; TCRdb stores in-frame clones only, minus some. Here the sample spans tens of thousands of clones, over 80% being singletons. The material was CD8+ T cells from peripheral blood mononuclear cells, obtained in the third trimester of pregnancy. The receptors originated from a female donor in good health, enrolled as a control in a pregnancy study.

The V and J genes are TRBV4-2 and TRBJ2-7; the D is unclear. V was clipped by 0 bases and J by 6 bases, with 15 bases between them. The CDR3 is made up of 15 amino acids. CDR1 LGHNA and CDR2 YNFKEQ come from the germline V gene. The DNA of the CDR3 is TGTGCCAGCAGCCAAGACCGGTCGGGTGAGCGCGAGCAGTACTTC. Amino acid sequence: CASSQDRSGEREQYF.

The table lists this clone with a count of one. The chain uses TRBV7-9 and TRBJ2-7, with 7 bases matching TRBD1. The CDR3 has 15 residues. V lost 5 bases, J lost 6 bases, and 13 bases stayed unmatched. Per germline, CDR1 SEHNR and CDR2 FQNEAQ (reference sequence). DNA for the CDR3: TGTGCCAGCAGCCCCCGGACAGGAGGCCCTCTCGAGCAGTACTTC. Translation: CASSPRTGGPLEQYF.

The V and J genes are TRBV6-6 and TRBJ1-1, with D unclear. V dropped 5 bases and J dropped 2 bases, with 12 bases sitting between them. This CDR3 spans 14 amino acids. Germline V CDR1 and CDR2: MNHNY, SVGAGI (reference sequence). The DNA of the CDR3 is TGTGCCAGCAGTGGCCTGGAGGGAAACACTGAAGCTTTCTTT. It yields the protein CASSGLEGNTEAFF.

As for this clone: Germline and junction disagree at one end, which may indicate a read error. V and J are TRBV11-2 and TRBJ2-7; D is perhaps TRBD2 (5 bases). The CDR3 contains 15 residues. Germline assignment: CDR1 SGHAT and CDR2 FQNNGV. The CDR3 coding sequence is TGTGCCAGCAGCCTAGAGAGGGATCCGAGCTACGAGCAGTACTTC. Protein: CASSLERDPSYEQYF.

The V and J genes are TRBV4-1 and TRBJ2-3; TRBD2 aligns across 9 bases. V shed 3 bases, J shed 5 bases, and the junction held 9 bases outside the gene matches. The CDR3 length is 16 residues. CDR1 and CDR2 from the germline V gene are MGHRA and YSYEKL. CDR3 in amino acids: CASSQQHSGGEDTQYF. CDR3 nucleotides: TGCGCCAGCAGCCAGCAACATAGCGGGGGTGAAGATACGCAGTATTTT.

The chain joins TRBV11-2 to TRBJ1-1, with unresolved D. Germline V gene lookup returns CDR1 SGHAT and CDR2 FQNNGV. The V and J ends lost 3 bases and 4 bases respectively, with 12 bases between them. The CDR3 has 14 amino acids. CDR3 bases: TGTGCCAGCAGCTTTAGAGTCCCGGGCACTGAAGCTTTCTTT. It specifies CASSFRVPGTEAFF. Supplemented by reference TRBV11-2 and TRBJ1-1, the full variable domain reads EAGVAQSPRYKIIEKRQSVAFWCNPISGHATLYWYQQILGQGPKLLIQFQNNGVVDDSQLPKDRFSAERLKGVDSTLKIQPAKLEDSAVYLCASSFRVPGTEAFFGQGTRLTVV.

The CDR3 DNA follows: TGCGCCAGCAGCCATGGGACAGGGGGCTTGAACACTGAAGCTTTCTTT. As protein: CASSHGTGGLNTEAFF. The V gene is TRBV4-3, the J gene TRBJ1-1; 12 bases align to TRBD1. In germline, CDR1 is LGHNA, CDR2 YSLEER. V gave up 3 bases and J gave up 0 bases; unmatched junction bases: 2. CDR3 size: 16 residues.

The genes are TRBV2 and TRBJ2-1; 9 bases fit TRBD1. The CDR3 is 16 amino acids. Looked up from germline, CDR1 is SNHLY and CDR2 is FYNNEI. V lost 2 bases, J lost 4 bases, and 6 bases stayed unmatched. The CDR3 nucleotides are TGTGCCAGCAGTGAATTGGGGACAGGGTATTACAATGAGCAGTTCTTC. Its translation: CASSELGTGYYNEQFF.

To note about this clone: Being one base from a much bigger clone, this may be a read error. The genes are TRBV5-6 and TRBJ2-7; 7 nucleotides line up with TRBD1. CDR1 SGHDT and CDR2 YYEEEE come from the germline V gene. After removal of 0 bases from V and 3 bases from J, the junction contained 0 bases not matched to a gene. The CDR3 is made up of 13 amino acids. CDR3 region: CASSLDRGYEQYF. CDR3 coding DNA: TGTGCCAGCAGCTTGGACAGGGGCTACGAGCAGTACTTC.

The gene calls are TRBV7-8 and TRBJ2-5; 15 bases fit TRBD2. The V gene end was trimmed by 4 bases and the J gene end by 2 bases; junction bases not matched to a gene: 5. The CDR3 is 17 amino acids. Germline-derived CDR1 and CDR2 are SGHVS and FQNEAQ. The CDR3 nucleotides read TGTGCCAGCAGCTCTGGACTAGCGGGGGGGGGTCAAGAGACCCAGTACTTC. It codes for CASSSGLAGGGQETQYF. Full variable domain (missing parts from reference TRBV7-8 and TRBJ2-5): GAGVSQSPRYKVAKRGQDVALRCDPISGHVSLFWYQQALGQGPEFLTYFQNEAQLDKSGLPSDRFFAERPEGSVSTLKIQRTQQEDSAVYLCASSSGLAGGGQETQYFGPGTRLLVL.

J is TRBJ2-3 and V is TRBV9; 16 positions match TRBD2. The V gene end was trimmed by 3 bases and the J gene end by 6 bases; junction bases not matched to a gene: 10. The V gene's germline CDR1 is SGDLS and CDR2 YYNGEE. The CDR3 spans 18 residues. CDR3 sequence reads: CASSGPGTSGGAEDTQYF. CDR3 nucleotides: TGTGCCAGCAGCGGGCCCGGGACTAGCGGGGGGGCCGAGGATACGCAGTATTTT.

The CDR3 region is CASSGRTVNTEAFF. The CDR3 bases are TGTGCCAGCAGCGGCAGGACAGTGAACACTGAAGCTTTCTTT. This chain uses TRBV7-9 with TRBJ1-1; TRBD1 is a possible D gene (6 bases). This CDR3 contains 14 residues. Per germline, CDR1 SEHNR and CDR2 FQNEAQ (reference sequence). V was pared by 5 bases and J by 0 bases, with 10 bases between.

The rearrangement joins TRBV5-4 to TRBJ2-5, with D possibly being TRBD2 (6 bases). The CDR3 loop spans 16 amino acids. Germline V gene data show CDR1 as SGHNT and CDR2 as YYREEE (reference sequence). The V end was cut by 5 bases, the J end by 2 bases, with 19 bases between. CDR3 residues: CASSITAGTFQETQYF. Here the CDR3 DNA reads TGTGCCAGCAGTATTACTGCCGGGACTTTTCAAGAGACCCAGTACTTC.

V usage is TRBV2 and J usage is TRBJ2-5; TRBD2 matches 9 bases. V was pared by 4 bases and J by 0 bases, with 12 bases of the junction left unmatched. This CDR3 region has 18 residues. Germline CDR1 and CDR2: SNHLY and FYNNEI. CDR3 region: CASSVRVSGGEYQETQYF. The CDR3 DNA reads TGTGCCAGCAGTGTGCGGGTTAGCGGGGGAGAATACCAAGAGACCCAGTACTTC.

Here the CDR3 reads CASRRGGLDYGYTF. CDR3 nucleotide sequence: TGTGCCAGCCGAAGGGGGGGGCTGGACTATGGCTACACCTTC. V usage is TRBV27 and J usage is TRBJ1-2, with D possibly matching TRBD1 (6 bases). With 8 bases removed from V and 3 bases from J, the gap between germline ends came to 16 bases. CDR3 length: 14 residues. The germline CDR1 and CDR2 sequences are MNHEY and SMNVEV (reference sequence).

CDR3 bases: TGTGCCAGTAGTGTGGGACAGTATAGCAATCAGCCCCAGCATTTT. This encodes CASSVGQYSNQPQHF. This chain joins TRBV19 and TRBJ1-5; TRBD1 matches at 7 bases. V was clipped by 5 bases and J by 0 bases; unmatched bases: 4. Germline-derived CDR1 and CDR2 are LNHDA and SQIVND (reference sequence). This CDR3 contains 15 residues.

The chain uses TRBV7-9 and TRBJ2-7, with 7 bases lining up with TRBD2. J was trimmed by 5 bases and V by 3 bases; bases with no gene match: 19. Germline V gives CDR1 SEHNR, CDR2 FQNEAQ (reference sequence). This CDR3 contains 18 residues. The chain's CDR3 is CASSLGDPGGIVSHEQYF. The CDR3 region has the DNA TGTGCCAGCAGCTTGGGGGATCCCGGGGGGATTGTTAGCCACGAGCAGTACTTC.

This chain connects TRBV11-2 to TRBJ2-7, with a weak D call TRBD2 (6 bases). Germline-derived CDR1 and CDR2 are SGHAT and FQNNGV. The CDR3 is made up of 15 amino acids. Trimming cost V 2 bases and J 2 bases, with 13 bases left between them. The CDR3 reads CASSLLGGGAYEQYF. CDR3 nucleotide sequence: TGTGCCAGCAGCTTATTGGGAGGTGGTGCCTACGAGCAGTACTTC.

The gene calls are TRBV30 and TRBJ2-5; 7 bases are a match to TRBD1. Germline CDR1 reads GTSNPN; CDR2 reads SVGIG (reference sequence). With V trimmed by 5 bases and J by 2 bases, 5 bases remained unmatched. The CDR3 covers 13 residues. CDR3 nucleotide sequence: TGTGCCTGGGGACCGGGACAGCAAGAGACCCAGTACTTC. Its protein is CAWGPGQQETQYF.

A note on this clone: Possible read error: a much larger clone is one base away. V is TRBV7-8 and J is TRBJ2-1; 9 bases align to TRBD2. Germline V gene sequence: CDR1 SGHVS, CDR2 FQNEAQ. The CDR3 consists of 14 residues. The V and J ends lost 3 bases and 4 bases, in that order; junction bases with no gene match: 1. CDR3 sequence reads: CASSLAGGYNEQFF. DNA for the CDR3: TGTGCCAGCAGCTTGGCGGGGGGGTACAATGAGCAGTTCTTC.

The CDR3 bases are TGTGCCAGCAGACTTGGGCCTAACACAGATACGCAGTATTTT. Translation: CASRLGPNTDTQYF. The chain has TRBV5-8 and TRBJ2-3; D is ambiguous. Germline CDR1 is SGHTS and CDR2 is YDEGEE. The CDR3 extends over 14 amino acids. Trimming took off 5 bases at V and 2 bases at J, with 12 bases between the two ends.